This record looks at one T cell receptor (beta chain) sequence and its context. Its specific antigen is unknown. Within one base of it there is no much larger clone, and no base qualities were kept. The data derive from a study of cytomegalovirus exposure and HLA in healthy donors (dated by TCRdb to about 2017). Notes on the research overall: According to a later analysis, the 120 or so validation repertoires were produced on the same platform as the approximately 690 repertoires of the first cohort. The study aimed to test whether cataloging public T cell receptors could reveal signatures of past pathogen exposure. Besides the first cohort of under 700 subjects, a separate validation cohort made up of 95 to 150 different subjects was used. To predict cytomegalovirus infection status, the study combined high-throughput TCR immunosequencing, statistical association of individual TCRs with disease status, and machine learning. Findings and caveats that apply to the study as a whole: In the study, 150 to 200 TCR beta chains were listed as associated with cytomegalovirus. The classifier was reported to diagnose cytomegalovirus status with high specificity and sensitivity in both the original and validation cohorts. In a later analysis, TCRs clustered in the first cohort were found to also tend to co-occur in the 120 or so validation repertoires, with about 93% of cluster scores above 0. In vitro tests confirmed that a few of the cytomegalovirus-associated TCR beta chains recognize cytomegalovirus antigens. The authors suggested that the approach could potentially be generalized to other disease states and immunological phenotypes. Most TCR sequences were seen in very few donors, while some public TCRs were found in many individuals. A later analysis had no HLA typing for the validation cohort, so co-occurrence there was scored across all 110 or so repertoires.

Separate from the approximately 700-subject first cohort, the validation cohort of 120 subjects was the group to which the donors belonged. Libraries were made using the immunoSEQ multiplex PCR assay. The published analysis was carried out like this. A statistical classification framework was developed to diagnose cytomegalovirus status using the catalog of TCR beta chain sequences. TCRdb holds this immuneACCESS table with in-frame rearrangements only. Some clones are missing; in checked studies, unresolved V genes explain under half, and the rest has no known cause. D and trimming come from the DNA, and the V and J calls and clone size come from that table. The sample includes about 120,000 clones, with more than 70% observed a single time. More than 1.5% of the sample lies in the top ten. From the cysteine through the phenylalanine, the CDR3 covers 16 amino acids. Only the CDR3 part of the read is kept: 48 bases, read in frame from the first base. After removal of 3 bases from V and 4 bases from J, the junction retains 5 bases not matched to a gene. CDR1 MDHEN and CDR2 SYDVKM are derived from the germline V gene.

The TCR sequence derives from a man between 18 and 35 years old in good health and CMV-seronegative. The sample taken for sequencing was PBMCs. The rearranged chain carries TRBV28 and TRBJ1-3, and 11 junctional nucleotides match TRBD1. The nucleotide sequence reads TGTGCCAGCAGTTTCACCCGGGACAGGGGGGGAAACACCATATATTTT. The encoded protein is CASSFTRDRGGNTIYF.